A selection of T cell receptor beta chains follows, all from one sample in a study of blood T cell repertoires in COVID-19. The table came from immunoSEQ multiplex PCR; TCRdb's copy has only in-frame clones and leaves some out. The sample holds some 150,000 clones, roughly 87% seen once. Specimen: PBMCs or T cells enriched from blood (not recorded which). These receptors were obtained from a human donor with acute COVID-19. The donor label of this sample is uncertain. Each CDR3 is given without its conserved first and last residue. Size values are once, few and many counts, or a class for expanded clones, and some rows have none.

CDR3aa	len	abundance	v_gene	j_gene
ASGSVPGQGRRTEAF	15	few	TRBV12-5	TRBJ1-1
ASSLLAGGYYGYT	13	.	TRBV7-3	TRBJ1-2
ASTSSLGAATEF	12	.	TRBV28	TRBJ2-1
ASRNPTSGQF	10	.	TRBV5-1	TRBJ2-1
ASSLVLAGGRGDEQF	15	.	TRBV5-6	TRBJ2-1
ASSLVSTDTQY	11	.	TRBV6-2/TRBV6-3	TRBJ2-3
AWSPHSGANQPQH	13	few	TRBV30	TRBJ1-5
ASSSGQGNLY	10	.	TRBV27	TRBJ2-7
AWSVVAGWQETQY	13	.	TRBV30	TRBJ2-5
AWSGQRGTNIQY	12	once	TRBV30	TRBJ2-4
ASSLGLAGSEQY	12	.	TRBV11-2	TRBJ2-7
SASTGSGQY	9	.	TRBV20-1	TRBJ2-7
ASSVDLRQSSYEQY	14	.	TRBV9	TRBJ2-7
ASSPSREETQY	11	.	TRBV18	TRBJ2-5
ASSLTGKYGYT	11	.	TRBV12-3/TRBV12-4	TRBJ1-2
ASSQDRDYGYT	11	.	TRBV4-2	TRBJ1-2
AISDGVAISEQY	12	.	TRBV10-3	TRBJ2-7
ASSLGSRDRAF	11	.	TRBV27	TRBJ1-1
ATTANLGAEQF	11	once	TRBV24-1	TRBJ2-1
ASSRIGGRGQY	11	.	TRBV3-1/TRBV3-2	TRBJ2-7
ASSPILARVSYNEQF	15	.	TRBV4-1	TRBJ2-1
ASSIRRTTYGNTIY	14	few	TRBV19	TRBJ1-3
ATSREGGYGNTIY	13	.	TRBV15	TRBJ1-3
ASAGLAGGGETQY	13	.	TRBV19	TRBJ2-5
ASEAPNTEAF	10	.	TRBV4-2	TRBJ1-1
ASSPGTLYNEQF	12	.	TRBV5-1	TRBJ2-1
ASSHGTDRTDTQY	13	.	TRBV11-1	TRBJ2-3
ASSSGAWDSVREQY	14	.	TRBV27	TRBJ2-7